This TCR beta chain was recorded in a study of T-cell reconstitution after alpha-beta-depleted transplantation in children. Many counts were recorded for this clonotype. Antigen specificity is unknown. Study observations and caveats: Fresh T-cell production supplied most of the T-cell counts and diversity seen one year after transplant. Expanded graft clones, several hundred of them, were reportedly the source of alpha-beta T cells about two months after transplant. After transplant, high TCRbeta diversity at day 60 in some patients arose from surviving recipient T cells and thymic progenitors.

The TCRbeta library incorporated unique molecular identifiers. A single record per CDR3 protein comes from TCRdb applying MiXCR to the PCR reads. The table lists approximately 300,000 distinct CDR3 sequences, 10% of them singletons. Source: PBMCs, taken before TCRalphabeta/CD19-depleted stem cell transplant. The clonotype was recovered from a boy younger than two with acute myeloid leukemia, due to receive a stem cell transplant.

CDR3: CNAGGDTQYF. For the CDR3, the DNA is TGCAACGCTGGGGGGGATACGCAGTATTTT. This chain uses TRBV29-1 with TRBJ2-3, with D tentatively TRBD2 (6 bases). CDR1 SQVTM and CDR2 ANQGSEA come from the germline V gene. This CDR3 comprises 10 residues.